A selection of T cell receptor beta chains follows, all from one sample in a study of blood T cell repertoires in COVID-19. Sequencing was performed with immunoSEQ multiplex PCR; in TCRdb, only in-frame clones are kept and a portion is missing. The table lists about 230,000 clones, roughly 83% of them singletons. Material: peripheral blood. The receptors originated from a woman between 50 and 59 years old with acute or convalescent COVID-19. CDR3s include the opening cysteine and the closing phenylalanine or tryptophan. Fields, in order: CDR3 length, V gene, D gene, clone size, J gene, CDR3 protein, CDR3 DNA. D genes are given only for firm matches. Clone sizes are given selectively: once, few, many, or a class where the clone is expanded.

length: 16; V: TRBV11-3; D: NA; size: NA; J: TRBJ2-1; CDR3: CASSLEAAPGDNEQFF; DNA: TGTGCCAGCAGCTTAGAGGCGGCACCCGGTGACAATGAGCAGTTCTTC
length: 13; V: TRBV5-6; D: TRBD1; size: once; J: TRBJ2-7; CDR3: CASSLGTGYEQYF; DNA: TGTGCCAGCAGCTTGGGGACAGGCTACGAGCAGTACTTC
length: 13; V: TRBV30; D: NA; size: few; J: TRBJ1-1; CDR3: CAWSSNRVTEAFF; DNA: TGTGCCTGGAGCAGCAACAGGGTAACTGAAGCTTTCTTT
length: 14; V: TRBV28; D: NA; size: NA; J: TRBJ2-7; CDR3: CASRSPDRLYEQYF; DNA: TGTGCCAGCAGATCACCGGACAGACTCTACGAGCAGTACTTC
length: 13; V: TRBV10-2; D: TRBD1; size: NA; J: TRBJ1-4; CDR3: CASSQGAREKLFF; DNA: TGCGCCAGTTCGCAGGGGGCGCGCGAAAAACTGTTTTTT
length: 14; V: TRBV28; D: TRBD1; size: NA; J: TRBJ2-2; CDR3: CASRTGWTTGELFF; DNA: TGTGCCAGCAGGACAGGGTGGACCACCGGGGAGCTGTTTTTT
length: 13; V: TRBV14; D: NA; size: NA; J: TRBJ1-6; CDR3: CASSQARASPLHF; DNA: TGTGCCAGCAGCCAAGCGAGGGCTTCACCCCTCCACTTT
length: 15; V: TRBV2; D: TRBD1; size: NA; J: TRBJ1-5; CDR3: CASSLTGNSNQPQHF; DNA: TGTGCCAGCAGTCTGACAGGGAATAGCAATCAGCCCCAGCATTTT
length: 15; V: TRBV28; D: TRBD2; size: NA; J: TRBJ2-5; CDR3: CASSPLASGQETQYF; DNA: TGTGCCAGCAGTCCCCTCGCTAGCGGACAAGAGACCCAGTACTTC
length: 16; V: TRBV11-3; D: TRBD2; size: NA; J: TRBJ2-1; CDR3: CASSLSMPSGGNEQFF; DNA: TGTGCCAGCAGCTTAAGTATGCCTAGCGGGGGCAATGAGCAGTTCTTC
length: 13; V: TRBV2; D: TRBD1; size: few; J: TRBJ2-5; CDR3: CASSRDSQETQYF; DNA: TGTGCCAGCAGCCGGGACAGCCAAGAGACCCAGTACTTC
length: 14; V: TRBV6-5; D: NA; size: NA; J: TRBJ1-5; CDR3: CASSVGASNQPQHF; DNA: TGTGCCAGCAGCGTGGGGGCTAGCAATCAGCCCCAGCATTTT
length: 17; V: TRBV5-1; D: NA; size: few; J: TRBJ1-2; CDR3: CASTVEGPQGTGQGYTF; DNA: TGCGCCAGCACCGTGGAGGGGCCCCAGGGTACGGGCCAAGGCTACACCTTC
length: 16; V: TRBV7-2; D: TRBD2; size: many; J: TRBJ2-2; CDR3: CASSGGSGGGTGELFF; DNA: TGTGCCAGCAGCGGAGGTAGCGGGGGGGGAACCGGGGAGCTGTTTTTT
length: 17; V: TRBV10-3; D: TRBD2; size: once; J: TRBJ2-3; CDR3: CAISESTSGTSTDTQYF; DNA: TGTGCCATCAGTGAGTCAACTAGCGGGACTAGCACAGATACGCAGTATTTT
length: 13; V: TRBV19; D: NA; size: NA; J: TRBJ2-1; CDR3: CASTRSSYNEQFF; DNA: TGTGCCAGTACCCGGAGCTCCTACAATGAGCAGTTCTTC
length: 14; V: TRBV28; D: NA; size: NA; J: TRBJ2-5; CDR3: CASSLVLGGETQYF; DNA: TGTGCCAGCAGTCTCGTTTTGGGGGGAGAGACCCAGTACTTC
length: 15; V: TRBV15; D: TRBD1; size: NA; J: TRBJ1-1; CDR3: CATSRGGQGNTEAFF; DNA: TGTGCCACCAGCAGAGGGGGACAGGGTAACACTGAAGCTTTCTTT
length: 16; V: TRBV4-3; D: TRBD1; size: NA; J: TRBJ2-3; CDR3: CASSQEFTGDPDTQYF; DNA: TGCGCCAGCAGCCAAGAATTCACAGGGGACCCAGATACGCAGTATTTT
length: 15; V: TRBV7-9; D: TRBD2; size: NA; J: TRBJ2-7; CDR3: CASSLGSSGRYEQYF; DNA: TGTGCCAGCAGCTTAGGGTCTAGCGGTCGCTACGAGCAGTACTTC
length: 14; V: TRBV9; D: TRBD1; size: NA; J: TRBJ1-2; CDR3: CASSEGQRSYGYTF; DNA: TGTGCCAGCAGCGAGGGACAGCGTAGCTATGGCTACACCTTC
length: 21; V: TRBV19; D: TRBD2; size: NA; J: TRBJ2-2; CDR3: CASSLDPWEGSGRALFGELFF; DNA: TGTGCCAGTAGTTTGGATCCTTGGGAGGGTAGCGGGAGGGCCTTGTTCGGGGAGCTGTTTTTT
length: 14; V: TRBV5-4; D: NA; size: few; J: TRBJ2-2; CDR3: CASSLYGEPGELFF; DNA: TGTGCCAGCAGCTTGTACGGGGAGCCCGGGGAGCTGTTTTTT
length: 16; V: TRBV18; D: TRBD1; size: NA; J: TRBJ1-2; CDR3: CASSPDPQGAGYGYTF; DNA: TGTGCCAGCTCACCTGATCCACAGGGGGCTGGCTATGGCTACACCTTC
length: 15; V: TRBV11-2; D: TRBD2; size: NA; J: TRBJ2-7; CDR3: CASRNGLAGVYEQYF; DNA: TGTGCCAGCAGGAACGGACTAGCGGGAGTCTACGAGCAGTACTTC
length: 15; V: TRBV27; D: TRBD2; size: NA; J: TRBJ2-5; CDR3: CASSLAGGHQETQYF; DNA: TGTGCCAGCAGTCTAGCGGGAGGGCACCAAGAGACCCAGTACTTC
length: 16; V: TRBV7-7; D: NA; size: few; J: TRBJ1-3; CDR3: CASSGGTYDSGNTIYF; DNA: TGTGCTAGCAGCGGCGGGACGTACGACTCTGGAAACACCATATATTTT
length: 12; V: TRBV6-6; D: TRBD1; size: NA; J: TRBJ2-7; CDR3: CASKTQGAEQYF; DNA: TGTGCCAGCAAGACTCAGGGGGCCGAGCAGTACTTC
length: 15; V: TRBV9; D: NA; size: NA; J: TRBJ2-3; CDR3: CASSDRGLQTDTQYF; DNA: TGTGCCAGCAGCGACAGGGGACTGCAGACAGATACGCAGTATTTT
length: 14; V: TRBV28; D: NA; size: NA; J: TRBJ1-2; CDR3: CASSLPQGRDGYTF; DNA: TGTGCCAGCAGTTTGCCCCAGGGTAGGGATGGCTACACCTTC
length: 15; V: TRBV5-4; D: TRBD1; size: NA; J: TRBJ2-1; CDR3: CASSTDRGGYNEQFF; DNA: TGTGCCAGCAGCACCGACAGGGGGGGTTACAATGAGCAGTTCTTC
length: 14; V: TRBV19; D: TRBD2; size: NA; J: TRBJ2-1; CDR3: CASTSGISYNEQFF; DNA: TGTGCCAGTACAAGCGGGATCTCCTACAATGAGCAGTTCTTC
length: 15; V: TRBV6-5; D: TRBD1; size: NA; J: TRBJ2-2; CDR3: CASGRTGVNTGELFF; DNA: TGTGCCAGCGGACGGACAGGGGTGAACACCGGGGAGCTGTTTTTT
length: 14; V: TRBV18; D: TRBD1; size: NA; J: TRBJ2-5; CDR3: CASSPGQRAETQYF; DNA: TGTGCCAGCTCACCGGGACAGAGGGCAGAGACCCAGTACTTC
length: 16; V: TRBV28; D: TRBD2; size: NA; J: TRBJ2-7; CDR3: CASSLASGGASYEQYF; DNA: TGTGCCAGCAGTTTAGCTAGCGGGGGGGCCTCTTACGAGCAGTACTTC
length: 13; V: TRBV6-5; D: NA; size: NA; J: TRBJ2-3; CDR3: CATMRLARDTQYF; DNA: TGTGCCACCATGAGGCTAGCGAGAGATACGCAGTATTTT
length: 14; V: TRBV2; D: TRBD1; size: NA; J: TRBJ1-1; CDR3: CASSEWTGEAEAFF; DNA: TGTGCCAGCAGTGAGTGGACAGGGGAGGCTGAAGCTTTCTTT
length: 12; V: TRBV5-1; D: NA; size: NA; J: TRBJ1-1; CDR3: CASSKGETEAFF; DNA: TGCGCCAGCAGCAAGGGAGAGACTGAAGCTTTCTTT
length: 15; V: TRBV19; D: TRBD2; size: NA; J: TRBJ2-2; CDR3: CASNGGYANTGELFF; DNA: TGTGCCAGTAACGGGGGGTACGCGAACACCGGGGAGCTGTTTTTT
length: 13; V: TRBV18; D: NA; size: once; J: TRBJ1-1; CDR3: CASSPLPGEKAFF; DNA: TGTGCCAGCTCACCACTTCCGGGGGAGAAAGCTTTCTTT
length: 14; V: TRBV5-8; D: TRBD1; size: NA; J: TRBJ2-7; CDR3: CASSLLGQGNEQYF; DNA: TGTGCCAGCAGCTTGCTAGGACAGGGGAACGAGCAGTACTTC
length: 15; V: TRBV5-1; D: TRBD1; size: NA; J: TRBJ2-1; CDR3: CASSLGTGSLHEQFF; DNA: TGCGCCAGCAGCTTAGGGACAGGGAGTTTACATGAGCAGTTCTTC
length: 14; V: TRBV10-1; D: NA; size: few; J: TRBJ2-3; CDR3: CASSESKAGNTQYF; DNA: TGCGCCAGCAGTGAGTCCAAGGCGGGGAATACGCAGTATTTT
length: 15; V: TRBV5-1; D: TRBD1; size: NA; J: TRBJ2-3; CDR3: CASSPQGILTDTQYF; DNA: TGCGCCAGCAGCCCACAGGGGATCCTCACAGATACGCAGTATTTT
length: 15; V: TRBV27; D: TRBD1; size: NA; J: TRBJ2-1; CDR3: CASSLSTGWGNEQFF; DNA: TGTGCCAGCAGTTTATCGACAGGGTGGGGCAATGAGCAGTTCTTC
length: 14; V: TRBV3-1/TRBV3-2; D: NA; size: once; J: TRBJ1-1; CDR3: CASSQDGGWTEAFF; DNA: TGTGCCAGCAGCCAAGACGGCGGGTGGACTGAAGCTTTCTTT
length: 16; V: TRBV5-1; D: NA; size: few; J: TRBJ1-3; CDR3: CASSLATRDSGNTIYF; DNA: TGCGCCAGCAGCTTGGCCACCCGGGACTCTGGAAACACCATATATTTT
length: 12; V: TRBV12-3/TRBV12-4; D: NA; size: NA; J: TRBJ1-2; CDR3: CASSFVQGGYTF; DNA: TGTGCCAGCAGTTTTGTCCAGGGCGGCTACACCTTC
length: 12; V: TRBV2; D: NA; size: few; J: TRBJ1-2; CDR3: CASSDLNYGYTF; DNA: TGTGCCAGCAGTGACCTTAACTATGGCTACACCTTC
length: 16; V: TRBV7-2; D: TRBD2; size: NA; J: TRBJ2-1; CDR3: CASSPPGGGIWNEQFF; DNA: TGTGCCAGCAGCCCGCCTGGCGGGGGAATTTGGAATGAGCAGTTCTTC
length: 12; V: TRBV3-1/TRBV3-2; D: NA; size: NA; J: TRBJ1-1; CDR3: CASSPLRGEAFF; DNA: TGTGCCAGCAGCCCCCTACGGGGAGAAGCTTTCTTT
length: 12; V: TRBV3-1/TRBV3-2; D: TRBD2; size: NA; J: TRBJ2-3; CDR3: CASSQSGAPQYF; DNA: TGTGCCAGCAGCCAAAGCGGGGCGCCGCAGTATTTT
length: 15; V: TRBV2; D: NA; size: NA; J: TRBJ2-2; CDR3: CASSGQSANTGELFF; DNA: TGTGCCAGCAGTGGACAGTCCGCGAACACCGGGGAGCTGTTTTTT
length: 16; V: TRBV19; D: NA; size: few; J: TRBJ1-1; CDR3: CASSIAQGSSNTEAFF; DNA: TGTGCCAGTAGTATAGCCCAGGGTTCATCGAACACTGAAGCTTTCTTT
length: 16; V: TRBV10-3; D: NA; size: once; J: TRBJ1-1; CDR3: CAISESGRTVNTEAFF; DNA: TGTGCCATCAGTGAGTCAGGAAGGACAGTGAACACTGAAGCTTTCTTT
length: 15; V: TRBV5-4; D: TRBD2; size: NA; J: TRBJ2-7; CDR3: CASSPAAGSSYEQYF; DNA: TGTGCCAGCAGCCCAGCAGCGGGAAGCTCCTACGAGCAGTACTTC
length: 15; V: TRBV13; D: NA; size: NA; J: TRBJ1-1; CDR3: CASSLDRVPGGEAFF; DNA: TGTGCCAGCAGCTTAGATCGGGTTCCCGGAGGTGAAGCTTTCTTT
length: 13; V: TRBV6-2/TRBV6-3; D: TRBD1; size: NA; J: TRBJ2-7; CDR3: CASSYGDRYEQYF; DNA: TGTGCCAGCAGTTACGGGGACAGGTACGAGCAGTACTTC
length: 15; V: TRBV2; D: NA; size: NA; J: TRBJ1-1; CDR3: CASSAMRVVNTEAFF; DNA: TGTGCCAGCAGCGCCATGCGGGTGGTGAACACTGAAGCTTTCTTT
length: 15; V: TRBV4-2; D: NA; size: NA; J: TRBJ2-7; CDR3: CASSQEVGRDYEQYF; DNA: TGTGCCAGCAGCCAAGAAGTAGGCAGGGACTACGAGCAGTACTTC